The table lists the clone carrying this T cell receptor (beta chain) with a few counts. This entry is derived from a study of patients and donors after allogeneic stem cell transplantation. TCRdb called the RT-PCR reads again in MiXCR, with one record for every CDR3 protein. The sample has fewer than 30,000 distinct CDR3 sequences, 7% to 8.5% seen once. The CDR3 contains 16 residues. Trimming removed 1 base from V and 2 bases from J; junction bases left unmatched: 6. The V gene's germline CDR1 is MGHDK and CDR2 SYGVNS. This receptor was obtained from a human donor who was either an allogeneic HSCT recipient or a stem cell or donor lymphocyte infusion donor (not recorded which). It is not recorded whose cells these are; they may come from a transplant donor. Sequenced material: blood, either unsorted or a sorted T cell fraction (not recorded which). The V gene is TRBV25-1, the J gene TRBJ2-5; 8 bases agree with TRBD1. The CDR3 DNA reads TGTGCCAGCAGTGAATGGCAGGGGGCAATACAAGAGACCCAGTACTTC. It is translated as CASSEWQGAIQETQYF.